One sample yielded the 12 T cell receptor beta chains listed below, sequenced in a study of blood T cell repertoires in COVID-19. Sequencing was performed with immunoSEQ multiplex PCR; in TCRdb, only in-frame clones are kept and a portion is missing. Of about 200,000 clones listed, 80% to 85% are singletons. The sequencing input was PBMCs or T cells enriched from blood (not recorded which). These receptors all stem from a man in his forties who had recovered from COVID-19.

The chain recombines TRBV28 with TRBJ2-1; TRBD2 might be the D (5 bases). Trimming pared 7 bases from V and 0 bases from J, leaving 10 bases between. Germline assignment: CDR1 MDHEN and CDR2 SYDVKM. The CDR3 covers 14 residues. CDR3 DNA: TGTGCCAGCATTCCGGGATCCTCCTACAATGAGCAGTTCTTC. Residues: CASIPGSSYNEQFF.

The chain carries TRBV11-2 and TRBJ1-5; D is uncertain. The germline V gene encodes CDR1 SGHAT and CDR2 FQNNGV. CDR3 length: 13 residues. The ends were cut back, 3 bases at V and 7 bases at J, with 10 bases in the middle. The CDR3 region has the DNA TGTGCCAGCAGCTTTGAAAGGAGACAGCCCCAGCATTTT. Protein sequence: CASSFERRQPQHF.

The V gene is TRBV15, the J gene TRBJ1-1; 8 bases line up with TRBD1. Germline V gene sequence: CDR1 LNHNV, CDR2 YYDKDF (reference sequence). The CDR3 totals 16 residues. The V segment lost 2 bases and the J segment 2 bases; nucleotides outside the gene matches: 7. CDR3 nucleotides: TGTGCCACCAGCAGAAACAGGGGGATCTCTAACACTGAAGCTTTCTTT. Translated: CATSRNRGISNTEAFF.

The chain is built from TRBV6-4 and TRBJ2-3, with 11 bases matching TRBD1. With 4 bases clipped from V and 4 bases from J, the junction kept 1 base outside the gene matches. The germline gives CDR1 MRHNA, CDR2 SNTAGT. The CDR3 has 14 residues. The CDR3 nucleotides are TGTGCCAGCAGTGGGGGACAGGGGGCAGATACGCAGTATTTT. Translating it yields CASSGGQGADTQYF.

The V and J genes are TRBV19 and TRBJ1-2; no clear D gene. Germline assignment: CDR1 LNHDA and CDR2 SQIVND (reference sequence). Trimming removed 7 bases at V and 5 bases at J, with 8 bases between. This CDR3 spans 11 amino acids. The CDR3 DNA is TGTGCCAGTAAGTGGGAGTATGGCTACACCTTC. The encoded protein is CASKWEYGYTF.

Concerning this clone: Additional DNA sequences in this sample encode the identical CDR3. The chain is built from TRBV27 and TRBJ2-5; TRBD2 might be the D (5 bases). Germline V gene sequence: CDR1 MNHEY, CDR2 SMNVEV (reference sequence). This CDR3 contains 13 residues. The V end lost 2 bases, the J end lost 5 bases, and 9 bases lay between the germline ends. The CDR3 bases are TGTGCCAGCAGTTTACGAGGAGGTGAGACCCAGTACTTC. This gives the protein CASSLRGGETQYF.

V usage is TRBV2 and J usage is TRBJ2-7; tentative D call: TRBD2 (5 bases). The length of the CDR3 is 12 residues. The V and J ends lost 9 bases and 5 bases respectively, with 14 bases between them. Germline V lookup: CDR1 SNHLY, CDR2 FYNNEI. The CDR3 region has the DNA TGTGCCAGTCGGGGTGGTCCCCACGAGCAGTACTTC. Translating gives CASRGGPHEQYF.

This chain links TRBV13 with TRBJ2-5, with 8 nucleotides matching TRBD1. Germline CDR1 reads PRHDT; CDR2 reads FYEKMQ (reference sequence). CDR3 length: 14 amino acids. V shed 5 bases, J shed 5 bases, and the junction held 7 bases outside the gene matches. The CDR3 DNA is TGTGCCAGCAGCCCAGGGGGCTTCATGGAGACCCAGTACTTC. This encodes CASSPGGFMETQYF.

This chain links TRBV30 with TRBJ2-1; possible D gene TRBD2, 6 bases. Germline V gives CDR1 GTSNPN, CDR2 SVGIG (reference sequence). The ends were cut back, 0 bases at V and 0 bases at J, with 12 bases in the middle. The CDR3 runs 16 residues. In DNA, the CDR3 is TGTGCCTGGAGTGTATGGGGGAGGAGCTCCTACAATGAGCAGTTCTTC. It translates to CAWSVWGRSSYNEQFF.

This clone was counted only a few times. This rearrangement joins TRBV12-5 to TRBJ1-5; D is unresolved. Germline CDR1 reads LGHNT; CDR2 reads FRNRAP. The V end was cut by 2 bases, the J end by 5 bases, with 4 bases between. The length of the CDR3 is 12 residues. CDR3: CASGLQDQPQHF. The CDR3, as DNA: TGTGCTAGTGGTTTGCAGGATCAGCCCCAGCATTTT.

Turning to this clone: One end of the junction varies from germline; a read error may be responsible. The V call is TRBV7-9, the J call TRBJ1-2, with unresolved D. This CDR3 is built from 15 residues. Germline CDR1 is SEHNR and CDR2 is FQNEAQ (reference sequence). CDR3 DNA: TGTGCCAGCAGCTTACGGGGTGGTTATAACTATGGCTGCACCTTC. This sequence encodes CASSLRGGYNYGCTF. Full variable domain (outside the CDR3, taken from reference TRBV7-9 and TRBJ1-2): DTGVSQNPRHKITKRGQNVTFRCDPISEHNRLYWYRQTLGQGPEFLTYFQNEAQLEKSRLLSDRFSAERPKGSFSTLEIQRTEQGDSAMYLCASSLRGGYNYGCTFGSGTRLTVV.

The J gene is TRBJ1-2, the V gene TRBV5-1; possible D gene TRBD1, 6 bases. Germline CDR1 reads SGHRS; CDR2 reads YFSETQ. V dropped 4 bases and J dropped 7 bases, with 17 bases sitting between them. The CDR3 loop spans 14 amino acids. CDR3 residues: CASSHGQLFSGYTF. CDR3 in DNA: TGCGCCAGCAGCCACGGACAGCTCTTCTCTGGCTACACCTTC.